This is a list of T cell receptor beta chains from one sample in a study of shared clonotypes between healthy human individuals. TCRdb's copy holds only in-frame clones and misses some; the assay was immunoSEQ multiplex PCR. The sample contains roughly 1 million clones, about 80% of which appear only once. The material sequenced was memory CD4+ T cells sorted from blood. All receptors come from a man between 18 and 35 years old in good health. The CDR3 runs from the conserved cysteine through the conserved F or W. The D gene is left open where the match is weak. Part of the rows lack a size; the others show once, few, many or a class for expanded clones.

CDR3 DNA: TGTGCCAGCAAGGGGAGAGGGCCCAATCAGCCCCAGCATTTT; CDR3 protein: CASKGRGPNQPQHF; J gene: TRBJ1-5; V gene: TRBV2; D gene: NA; clone size: few
CDR3 DNA: TGTGCCAGTAGCCTGACAGGCCAAATAGCCAAAAACATTCAGTACTTC; CDR3 protein: CASSLTGQIAKNIQYF; J gene: TRBJ2-4; V gene: TRBV19; D gene: NA; clone size: NA
CDR3 DNA: TGTGCCAGCAGCCCCAGAGCGGGGCCGAGCTCCTACGAGCAGTACTTC; CDR3 protein: CASSPRAGPSSYEQYF; J gene: TRBJ2-7; V gene: TRBV9; D gene: TRBD2; clone size: NA
CDR3 DNA: TGCGCCAGCAGTGAAAGTGGAGAGACCCAGTACTTC; CDR3 protein: CASSESGETQYF; J gene: TRBJ2-5; V gene: TRBV10-2; D gene: NA; clone size: many
CDR3 DNA: TGTGCCAGCTCCCATACGGCAGGGGACACTGAAGCTTTCTTT; CDR3 protein: CASSHTAGDTEAFF; J gene: TRBJ1-1; V gene: TRBV18; D gene: NA; clone size: NA
CDR3 DNA: TGCGCCAGCAGCCAGGTTTACGGGGATACGCAGTATTTT; CDR3 protein: CASSQVYGDTQYF; J gene: TRBJ2-3; V gene: TRBV4-1; D gene: NA; clone size: NA
CDR3 DNA: TGTGCCAGCAGTTACTTGGGGGGGGCGCAGTATTTT; CDR3 protein: CASSYLGGAQYF; J gene: TRBJ2-3; V gene: TRBV6-5; D gene: TRBD2; clone size: NA
CDR3 DNA: TGTGCCAGCAGCTCTGGGACGGGCTCTGGGGCCAACGTCCTGACTTTC; CDR3 protein: CASSSGTGSGANVLTF; J gene: TRBJ2-6; V gene: TRBV5-4; D gene: NA; clone size: NA
CDR3 DNA: TGCGCCAGCAGCTTTAAGCGGGGGGGCTCAGATACGCAGTATTTT; CDR3 protein: CASSFKRGGSDTQYF; J gene: TRBJ2-3; V gene: TRBV5-1; D gene: TRBD2; clone size: few
CDR3 DNA: TGTGCCACCTCCGGACAGGGTGGGGGCTACACCTTC; CDR3 protein: CATSGQGGGYTF; J gene: TRBJ1-2; V gene: TRBV10-3; D gene: TRBD1; clone size: NA
CDR3 DNA: TGCGCCAGCAGTGAGTTTGGGGCAGCAGATACGCAGTATTTT; CDR3 protein: CASSEFGAADTQYF; J gene: TRBJ2-3; V gene: TRBV10-1; D gene: NA; clone size: NA
CDR3 DNA: TGTGCCATCAGCCGAGACTATACCGGCTATGAGCAGTTCTTC; CDR3 protein: CAISRDYTGYEQFF; J gene: TRBJ2-1; V gene: TRBV10-3; D gene: NA; clone size: NA
CDR3 DNA: TGTGCCAGCAGCTTATTTTCCCAAGAGACCCAGTACTTC; CDR3 protein: CASSLFSQETQYF; J gene: TRBJ2-5; V gene: TRBV7-2; D gene: NA; clone size: once
CDR3 DNA: TGTGCCAGCAGTGAAGCGCGGGGAATCGGCAATCAGCCCCAGCATTTT; CDR3 protein: CASSEARGIGNQPQHF; J gene: TRBJ1-5; V gene: TRBV6-1; D gene: NA; clone size: NA
CDR3 DNA: TGTGCCAGCAGCTTAGGGGTTAGTGAGCAGTTCTTC; CDR3 protein: CASSLGVSEQFF; J gene: TRBJ2-1; V gene: TRBV7-2; D gene: NA; clone size: few
CDR3 DNA: TGTGCCAGCAGTGAAGGGGGCGCAGATACGCAGTATTTT; CDR3 protein: CASSEGGADTQYF; J gene: TRBJ2-3; V gene: TRBV6-1; D gene: NA; clone size: NA
CDR3 DNA: TGTGCCAGCAGCGCCCCCATTAAAGGGGGCCCCTACGAGCAGTACTTC; CDR3 protein: CASSAPIKGGPYEQYF; J gene: TRBJ2-7; V gene: TRBV11-2; D gene: TRBD1; clone size: NA
CDR3 DNA: TGTGCCAGCAGCTCCTATAGGGGGGAGACCCAGTACTTC; CDR3 protein: CASSSYRGETQYF; J gene: TRBJ2-5; V gene: TRBV5-6; D gene: NA; clone size: NA
CDR3 DNA: TGTGCCAGCAGTTACTCGGTTATAACAGGGAAGCAGTACTTC; CDR3 protein: CASSYSVITGKQYF; J gene: TRBJ2-7; V gene: TRBV6-6; D gene: NA; clone size: NA
CDR3 DNA: TGTGCCAGCAGCTTGGTCGGGACAGTCCGGAACACTGAAGCTTTCTTT; CDR3 protein: CASSLVGTVRNTEAFF; J gene: TRBJ1-1; V gene: TRBV5-6; D gene: TRBD1; clone size: NA
CDR3 DNA: TGTGCCAGCAGTGAAGGGGGCATGAACACTGAAGCTTTCTTT; CDR3 protein: CASSEGGMNTEAFF; J gene: TRBJ1-1; V gene: TRBV25-1; D gene: NA; clone size: few
CDR3 DNA: TGTGCCGGGGGGAACCGGAACTCCTACAATGAGCAGTTCTTC; CDR3 protein: CAGGNRNSYNEQFF; J gene: TRBJ2-1; V gene: TRBV30; D gene: NA; clone size: many
CDR3 DNA: TGTGCCAGTAGTGAGGGACTAGCGGGCGTCGGGGAGCTGTTTTTT; CDR3 protein: CASSEGLAGVGELFF; J gene: TRBJ2-2; V gene: TRBV19; D gene: TRBD2; clone size: NA
CDR3 DNA: TGTGCCAGCTCACCAACAGAGGGCAATCAGCCCCAGCATTTT; CDR3 protein: CASSPTEGNQPQHF; J gene: TRBJ1-5; V gene: TRBV18; D gene: NA; clone size: NA
CDR3 DNA: TGTGCCACCCTCAAAGAAGGACAGGGCCGCTACGAGCAGTACTTC; CDR3 protein: CATLKEGQGRYEQYF; J gene: TRBJ2-7; V gene: TRBV10-3; D gene: TRBD1; clone size: once
CDR3 DNA: TGTGCCAGCAGCCCCCGCCCCACCTACGAGCAGTACTTC; CDR3 protein: CASSPRPTYEQYF; J gene: TRBJ2-7; V gene: TRBV9; D gene: NA; clone size: NA
CDR3 DNA: TGTGCCATCAGTGGGAAACAGGGACGGGGACAGCCCCAGCATTTT; CDR3 protein: CAISGKQGRGQPQHF; J gene: TRBJ1-5; V gene: TRBV10-3; D gene: NA; clone size: NA
CDR3 DNA: TGTGCCAGCAGTTTAGAGGGTACGCAGTATTTT; CDR3 protein: CASSLEGTQYF; J gene: TRBJ2-3; V gene: TRBV11-2; D gene: NA; clone size: once
CDR3 DNA: TGTGCCAGCAGTCCAAAACGGGACGGGGGGGGCACAGATACGCAGTATTTT; CDR3 protein: CASSPKRDGGGTDTQYF; J gene: TRBJ2-3; V gene: TRBV27; D gene: TRBD2; clone size: NA
CDR3 DNA: TGTGCCAGCAGTGATCCCCGGGACAGGAAACGGGATGGCTACACCTTC; CDR3 protein: CASSDPRDRKRDGYTF; J gene: TRBJ1-2; V gene: TRBV6-4; D gene: TRBD1; clone size: few
CDR3 DNA: TGTGCCAGTAGTACCACTCAGGGATCGAATTCACCCCTCCACTTT; CDR3 protein: CASSTTQGSNSPLHF; J gene: TRBJ1-6; V gene: TRBV19; D gene: NA; clone size: many
CDR3 DNA: TGCGCCAGCAGCTTTAGCGGGGGGAACACCGGGGAGCTGTTTTTT; CDR3 protein: CASSFSGGNTGELFF; J gene: TRBJ2-2; V gene: TRBV5-1; D gene: TRBD2; clone size: few
CDR3 DNA: TGTGCCAGCAGCTTACGATCTAGCGGATTCAATGAGCAGTTCTTC; CDR3 protein: CASSLRSSGFNEQFF; J gene: TRBJ2-1; V gene: TRBV5-4; D gene: TRBD2; clone size: NA
CDR3 DNA: TGTGCCAGCAGCCCCGGGACTTCCCCAGGGGAGACCCAGTACTTC; CDR3 protein: CASSPGTSPGETQYF; J gene: TRBJ2-5; V gene: TRBV7-9; D gene: NA; clone size: NA
CDR3 DNA: TGTGCCAGCAGCGTACGAATTGGACAGGGGGTTGGAAACACCATATATTTT; CDR3 protein: CASSVRIGQGVGNTIYF; J gene: TRBJ1-3; V gene: TRBV9; D gene: TRBD1; clone size: NA
CDR3 DNA: TGTGCCAGCTCATCCCAGGGGACTAGCCACTCCTACGAGCAGTACTTC; CDR3 protein: CASSSQGTSHSYEQYF; J gene: TRBJ2-7; V gene: TRBV18; D gene: TRBD2; clone size: NA
CDR3 DNA: TGTGCCAGCACCGTAGCGGGAATTTCCTACGAGCAGTACTTC; CDR3 protein: CASTVAGISYEQYF; J gene: TRBJ2-7; V gene: TRBV28; D gene: TRBD2; clone size: NA
CDR3 DNA: TGCACCAGCAGCCAAGGTCGGGGGCGGCTTGGGACAGATACGCAGTATTTT; CDR3 protein: CTSSQGRGRLGTDTQYF; J gene: TRBJ2-3; V gene: TRBV1; D gene: NA; clone size: few
CDR3 DNA: TGTGCCAGTAGTATATCAACAGGCCCCCTACCCTACGAGCAGTACTTC; CDR3 protein: CASSISTGPLPYEQYF; J gene: TRBJ2-7; V gene: TRBV19; D gene: NA; clone size: NA
CDR3 DNA: TGTGCCAGCAGCCAAGAACGGACTATAAGTGCAGATACGCAGTATTTT; CDR3 protein: CASSQERTISADTQYF; J gene: TRBJ2-3; V gene: TRBV4-2; D gene: NA; clone size: NA
CDR3 DNA: TGTGCCAGCAGCTCTAGGACTAGCGGGAGTATTCGGGCCTACGAGCAGTACTTC; CDR3 protein: CASSSRTSGSIRAYEQYF; J gene: TRBJ2-7; V gene: TRBV7-2; D gene: TRBD2; clone size: NA
CDR3 DNA: TGTGCCAGCAGTGAAGCTTCGGGGGGCAGGCAGCCCCAGCATTTT; CDR3 protein: CASSEASGGRQPQHF; J gene: TRBJ1-5; V gene: TRBV6-1; D gene: NA; clone size: few